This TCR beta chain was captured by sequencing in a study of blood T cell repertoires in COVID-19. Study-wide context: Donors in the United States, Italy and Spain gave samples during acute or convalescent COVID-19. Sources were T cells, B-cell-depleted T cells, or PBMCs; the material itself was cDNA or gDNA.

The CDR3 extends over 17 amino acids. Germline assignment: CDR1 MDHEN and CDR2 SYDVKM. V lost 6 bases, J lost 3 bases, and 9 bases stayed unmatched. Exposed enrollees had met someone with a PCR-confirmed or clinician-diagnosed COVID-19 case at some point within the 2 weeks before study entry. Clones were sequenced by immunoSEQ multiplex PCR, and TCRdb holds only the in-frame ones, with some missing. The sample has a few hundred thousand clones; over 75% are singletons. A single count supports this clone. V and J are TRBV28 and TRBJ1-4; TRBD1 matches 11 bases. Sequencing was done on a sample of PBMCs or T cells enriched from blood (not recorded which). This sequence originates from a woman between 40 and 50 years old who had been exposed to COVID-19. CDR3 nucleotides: TGTGCCAGCAGCGACAGTAAGGACAGGGGGCCTAATGAAAAACTGTTTTTT. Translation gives CASSDSKDRGPNEKLFF. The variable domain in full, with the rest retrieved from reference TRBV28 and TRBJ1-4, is DVKVTQSSRYLVKRTGEKVFLECVQDMDHENMFWYRQDPGLGLRLIYFSYDVKMKEKGDIPEGYSVSREKKERFSLILESASTNQTSMYLCASSDSKDRGPNEKLFFGSGTQLSVL.